The 27 T cell receptor beta chains in this list originate from one sample, sequenced in a study of cytomegalovirus exposure and HLA in healthy donors. With 60 Vbeta and 13 Jbeta primers, the PCR was carried out. Repertoires were generated with immunoSEQ multiplex PCR, while TCRdb's copy carries only in-frame clones and drops some. The table has roughly 120,000 clones, about 80% seen once. The sequenced sample was PBMCs. The receptors originated from a male donor in good health and CMV-seronegative.

The count of this clone is one. V and J are TRBV5-1 and TRBJ2-7; no firm D call. The germline CDR1 and CDR2 sequences are SGHRS and YFSETQ. The CDR3 covers 13 residues. V was cut by 4 bases and J by 0 bases, with 8 bases left in between. In nucleotides, the CDR3 is TGCGCCAGCAGCCCACCCAGCTCCTACGAGCAGTACTTC. This gives the protein CASSPPSSYEQYF.

The chain employs TRBV10-1 and TRBJ2-3; the D is unclear. Germline CDR1 WNHNN, CDR2 SYGVQD (reference sequence). This CDR3 is built from 14 residues. V gave up 2 bases and J gave up 0 bases, with 6 bases separating them. CDR3 sequence: CASSETYSTDTQYF. As DNA, the CDR3 is TGCGCCAGCAGTGAGACTTATAGCACAGATACGCAGTATTTT.

The genes are TRBV27 and TRBJ1-5; TRBD1 might be the D (5 bases). The germline V and J ends were trimmed by 3 bases and 3 bases, with 12 bases remaining between them. This CDR3 is 15 amino acids long. Germline V CDR1 and CDR2: MNHEY, SMNVEV (reference sequence). The CDR3 coding sequence is TGTGCCAGCAGTTTGATTTCAGGGTCCAATCAGCCCCAGCATTTT. Translating it yields CASSLISGSNQPQHF.

The chain recombines TRBV7-2 with TRBJ2-3, with D perhaps matching TRBD1 (5 bases). V was shortened by 1 base and J by 4 bases, with 12 bases between the two germline ends. The CDR3 has 15 residues. In germline, CDR1 is SGHTA, CDR2 FQGNSA. DNA of the CDR3: TGTGCCAGCAGCTTAGGCAGGGTGGCGTCAGATACGCAGTATTTT. Residues: CASSLGRVASDTQYF. The full variable domain, completed using reference TRBV7-2 and TRBJ2-3, is GAGVSQSPSNKVTEKGKDVELRCDPISGHTALYWYRQSLGQGLEFLIYFQGNSAPDKSGLPSDRFSAERTGGSVSTLTIQRTQQEDSAVYLCASSLGRVASDTQYFGPGTRLTVL.

The genes are TRBV11-3 and TRBJ2-3, with D unclear. The V and J ends lost 2 bases and 4 bases respectively, with 13 bases between them. This CDR3 comprises 15 residues. Germline V CDR1 and CDR2: SGHNT, YENEEA. As DNA, the CDR3 is TGTGCCAGCAGCTTATCGCCGGGTTGGGCAGATACGCAGTATTTT. This codes for CASSLSPGWADTQYF. Together with reference TRBV11-3 and TRBJ2-3, the CDR3 gives the full variable domain: EAGVVQSPRYKIIEKKQPVAFWCNPISGHNTLYWYLQNLGQGPELLIRYENEEAVDDSQLPKDRFSAERLKGVDSTLKIQPAELGDSAVYLCASSLSPGWADTQYFGPGTRLTVL.

Note on this clone: A read error may produce the germline difference seen at one junction end. The chain recombines TRBV7-9 with TRBJ1-2; 8 bases are a match to TRBD1. Per germline, CDR1 SEHNR and CDR2 FQNEAQ (reference sequence). This CDR3 comprises 15 residues. This CDR3 is CSSSQAGGEGYGYTF. The CDR3 DNA sequence: TGTTCCAGCAGCCAAGCAGGGGGCGAAGGCTATGGCTACACCTTC.

The rearrangement links TRBV10-1 to TRBJ2-6; 8 bases fit TRBD1. CDR1 and CDR2 (germline): WNHNN, SYGVQD (reference sequence). V lost 8 bases, J lost 0 bases, and 18 bases stayed unmatched. CDR3 size: 20 residues. The CDR3 sequence: CASPPPTGEGGGSGANVLTF. In DNA form, the CDR3 reads TGCGCCAGCCCTCCCCCGACAGGGGAAGGGGGTGGCTCTGGGGCCAACGTCCTGACTTTC.

The V call is TRBV28, the J call TRBJ2-2; 7 bases match TRBD2. The CDR3 is made up of 16 amino acids. With V trimmed by 8 bases and J by 0 bases, 9 bases remained unmatched. Germline V gives CDR1 MDHEN, CDR2 SYDVKM. The DNA for the CDR3 is TGTGCCAGCGGGCTAGCGGCCGCCGCGAACACCGGGGAGCTGTTTTTT. Protein: CASGLAAAANTGELFF. The variable domain in full, with the rest retrieved from reference TRBV28 and TRBJ2-2, is DVKVTQSSRYLVKRTGEKVFLECVQDMDHENMFWYRQDPGLGLRLIYFSYDVKMKEKGDIPEGYSVSREKKERFSLILESASTNQTSMYLCASGLAAAANTGELFFGEGSRLTVL.

The V call is TRBV15, the J call TRBJ1-3; 9 bases are a match to TRBD1. The CDR3 loop spans 15 amino acids. The J segment lost 3 bases and the V segment lost 8 bases, leaving 8 bases of the junction unmatched. Germline V gene lookup returns CDR1 LNHNV and CDR2 YYDKDF (reference sequence). The CDR3 loop reads CATSGTGPFGNTIYF. The CDR3 coding sequence is TGTGCCACCTCCGGGACAGGGCCCTTTGGAAACACCATATATTTT.

The chain links TRBV7-3 to TRBJ2-1; perhaps TRBD2 as D (7 bases). Trimming cost V 1 base and J 0 bases, with 10 bases left between them. There are 16 residues in the CDR3. Germline V gives CDR1 SGHTA, CDR2 FQGTGA. This chain's CDR3 is CASSLSGGSSYNEQFF. DNA for the CDR3: TGTGCCAGCAGCTTAAGCGGGGGCAGCTCCTACAATGAGCAGTTCTTC.

V and J are TRBV28 and TRBJ1-1; 11 bases agree with TRBD1. Germline CDR1 and CDR2: MDHEN and SYDVKM. This CDR3 comprises 15 residues. With V trimmed by 5 bases and J by 3 bases, 5 bases remained unmatched. The DNA for the CDR3 is TGTGCCAGCAGTGATCCGGGACAGGGGGACACTGAAGCTTTCTTT. It specifies CASSDPGQGDTEAFF.

Concerning this clone: An end of the junction differs from the germline gene, which may be a read error. This sequence joins TRBV7-9 and TRBJ1-1, with a tentative D call TRBD1 (6 bases). The germline gives CDR1 SEHNR, CDR2 FQNEAQ (reference sequence). This CDR3 region has 14 residues. The CDR3 here is CSSSLAGTTHEAFF. CDR3 bases: TGTTCCAGCAGCTTAGCAGGGACAACCCATGAAGCTTTCTTT.

The genes are TRBV9 and TRBJ2-4; 7 bases map to TRBD1. With V trimmed by 3 bases and J by 7 bases, 4 bases remained unmatched. In germline, CDR1 is SGDLS, CDR2 YYNGEE. The CDR3 length is 13 residues. CDR3 sequence reads: CASSETGVNIQYF. The CDR3 nucleotides are TGTGCCAGCAGCGAAACAGGGGTGAACATTCAGTACTTC. Supplemented by reference TRBV9 and TRBJ2-4, the full variable domain reads DSGVTQTPKHLITATGQRVTLRCSPRSGDLSVYWYQQSLDQGLQFLIQYYNGEERAKGNILERFSAQQFPDLHSELNLSSLELGDSALYFCASSETGVNIQYFGAGTRLSVL.

The genes are TRBV6-1 and TRBJ2-5; 11 nucleotides agree with TRBD1. The DNA matches TRBJ2-7 better at its end, which makes the J call doubtful. CDR3 length: 15 amino acids. Germline CDR1 and CDR2: MNHNS and SASEGT. This chain's CDR3 is CASSEKGTGGYEQYF. The CDR3 nucleotides read TGTGCCAGCAGTGAAAAAGGGACAGGGGGCTACGAGCAGTACTTC.

This clone was found once. The genes are TRBV27 and TRBJ1-6, with D uncertain. The CDR3 has 15 amino acids. V gave up 5 bases and J gave up 6 bases, with 14 bases separating them. Germline V gene lookup returns CDR1 MNHEY and CDR2 SMNVEV (reference sequence). CDR3 sequence reads: CASSTRPGGNSPLHF. As DNA, the CDR3 is TGTGCCAGCAGTACCCGACCCGGCGGTAATTCACCCCTCCACTTT.

This clone has a single count. The gene calls are TRBV7-3 and TRBJ2-5; no firm D call. Germline-derived CDR1 and CDR2 are SGHTA and FQGTGA. The CDR3 is 14 residues long. V gave up 4 bases and J gave up 0 bases, with 9 bases separating them. CDR3 coding DNA: TGTGCCAGCAGCTCCTCAGGAAACCAAGAGACCCAGTACTTC. It is translated as CASSSSGNQETQYF.

The rearrangement links TRBV27 to TRBJ1-5; no definite D call. Trimming took 2 bases from V and 1 from J, leaving 9 bases between them. The CDR3 totals 15 residues. Germline V gene data show CDR1 as MNHEY and CDR2 as SMNVEV (reference sequence). The CDR3: CASSLTPGSNQPQHF. CDR3 nucleotide sequence: TGTGCCAGCAGTTTAACGCCAGGCAGCAATCAGCCCCAGCATTTT.

This sequence joins TRBV4-2 and TRBJ2-3; 7 bases map to TRBD2. Germline values: CDR1 LGHNA, CDR2 YNFKEQ. This CDR3 contains 15 residues. J gave up 3 bases and V 4 bases, and 7 bases lay outside the gene matches. Written as DNA, the CDR3 is TGTGCCAGCAGCCGAGCACGCGGGAGTACAGATACGCAGTATTTT. The encoded protein is CASSRARGSTDTQYF.

CDR3 region: CASSRTGIIAEAFF. The CDR3 bases are TGTGCCAGCAGCCGGACAGGGATTATAGCTGAAGCTTTCTTT. This chain links TRBV28 with TRBJ1-1; 8 bases fit TRBD1. Unmatched junction bases numbered 9, after V lost 6 bases and J lost 6 bases. CDR3 length: 14 amino acids. Per germline, CDR1 MDHEN and CDR2 SYDVKM.

This clone has only a few counts. The gene calls are TRBV5-4 and TRBJ2-5, with D possibly TRBD2 on 6 matching bases. Trimming removed 0 bases at V and 3 bases at J, with 12 bases between. The CDR3 is made up of 15 amino acids. CDR1 is SGHNT, CDR2 YYREEE, per germline (reference sequence). CDR3 residues: CASSLGQGLEETQYF. The CDR3, as DNA: TGTGCCAGCAGCTTGGGCCAGGGACTCGAAGAGACCCAGTACTTC.

This clone was counted only a few times. The rearrangement joins TRBV5-6 to TRBJ2-6, with TRBD2 matching 9 bases. The CDR3 sequence is 17 residues long. The germline CDR1 and CDR2 sequences are SGHDT and YYEEEE. The V gene end was trimmed by 6 bases and the J gene end by 0 bases; junction bases not matched to a gene: 7. In DNA, the CDR3 is TGTGCCAGCACCCTAGCGGGAAGCAGCTCTGGGGCCAACGTCCTGACTTTC. Protein: CASTLAGSSSGANVLTF.

The rearrangement links TRBV4-3 to TRBJ2-3, with TRBD2 matching over 7 bases. Trimming cost V 1 base and J 5 bases; bases outside gene matches: 6. The CDR3 runs 15 residues. Germline CDR1 and CDR2: LGHNA and YSLEER. The CDR3 sequence is CASSQVAGRGDTQYF. CDR3 DNA: TGCGCCAGCAGCCAAGTTGCGGGGAGGGGAGATACGCAGTATTTT.

V usage is TRBV19 and J usage is TRBJ2-3; TRBD1 matches at 9 bases. Losses at the gene ends were 3 bases for V and 3 bases for J; bases not matched to a gene: 7. Germline CDR1 reads LNHDA; CDR2 reads SQIVND (reference sequence). CDR3 size: 16 residues. The CDR3 nucleotides are TGTGCCAGTAGTATCCGGCGGGACAGGGAGACAGATACGCAGTATTTT. Translation gives CASSIRRDRETDTQYF. The complete variable domain, with remaining parts taken from reference TRBV19 and TRBJ2-3, reads DGGITQSPKYLFRKEGQNVTLSCEQNLNHDAMYWYRQDPGQGLRLIYYSQIVNDFQKGDIAEGYSVSREKKESFPLTVTSAQKNPTAFYLCASSIRRDRETDTQYFGPGTRLTVL.

The chain employs TRBV7-3 and TRBJ2-3; maybe TRBD2 (6 bases). The CDR3 consists of 17 residues. Looked up from germline, CDR1 is SGHTA and CDR2 is FQGTGA. Trimming took off 2 bases at V and 2 bases at J, with 17 bases between the two ends. CDR3 amino acids: CASSLGARGTTTDTQYF. The CDR3 DNA reads TGTGCCAGCAGCTTAGGAGCACGGGGGACGACCACAGATACGCAGTATTTT.

V is TRBV19 and J is TRBJ1-3, with TRBD1 matching over 9 bases. Germline trimming cut 4 bases from V and 12 bases from J; bases unmatched to any gene: 10. There are 14 residues in the CDR3. Germline V gene data show CDR1 as LNHDA and CDR2 as SQIVND (reference sequence). CDR3 amino acids: CASSKTTGTGSIYF. The CDR3 DNA is TGTGCCAGTAGTAAAACGACCGGGACAGGGAGCATATATTTT.

The V and J genes are TRBV2 and TRBJ2-7; the D is unclear. The germline V gene has CDR1 SNHLY and CDR2 FYNNEI. The CDR3 is 11 amino acids. Trimming left V 4 bases short and J 4 bases short, with 5 bases between. The CDR3 sequence: CASSGQYEQYF. In DNA form, the CDR3 reads TGTGCCAGCAGTGGCCAGTACGAGCAGTACTTC.

A single count supports this clone. The chain combines TRBV4-3 with TRBJ2-3, with D perhaps TRBD1 (5 bases). Trimming left V 0 bases short and J 3 bases short, with 13 bases between. Germline CDR1 is LGHNA and CDR2 is YSLEER. The CDR3 is 16 amino acids. CDR3 loop: CASSQEAAGQTDTQYF. The CDR3 DNA reads as TGCGCCAGCAGCCAAGAGGCGGCAGGGCAAACAGATACGCAGTATTTT.